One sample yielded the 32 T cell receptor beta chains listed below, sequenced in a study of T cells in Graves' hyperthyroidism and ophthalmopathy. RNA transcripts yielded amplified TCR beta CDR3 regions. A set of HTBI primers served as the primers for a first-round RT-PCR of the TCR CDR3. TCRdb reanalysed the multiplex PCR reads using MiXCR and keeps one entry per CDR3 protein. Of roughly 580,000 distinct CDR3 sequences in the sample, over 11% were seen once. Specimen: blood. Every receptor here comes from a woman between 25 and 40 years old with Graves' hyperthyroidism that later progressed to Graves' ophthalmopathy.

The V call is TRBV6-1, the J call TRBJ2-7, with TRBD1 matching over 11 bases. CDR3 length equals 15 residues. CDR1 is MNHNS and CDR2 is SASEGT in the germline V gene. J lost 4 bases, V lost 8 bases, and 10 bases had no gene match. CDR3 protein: CASGQGAKVSYEQYF. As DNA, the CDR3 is TGTGCCAGCGGACAGGGGGCGAAGGTATCTTACGAGCAGTACTTC.

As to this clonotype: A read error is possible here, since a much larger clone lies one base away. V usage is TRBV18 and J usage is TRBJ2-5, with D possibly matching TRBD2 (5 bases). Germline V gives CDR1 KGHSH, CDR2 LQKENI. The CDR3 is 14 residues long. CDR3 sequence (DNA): TGTGCCATCTCACCACCTGGGGAGCGAGAGACCCAGTACTTC. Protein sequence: CAISPPGERETQYF.

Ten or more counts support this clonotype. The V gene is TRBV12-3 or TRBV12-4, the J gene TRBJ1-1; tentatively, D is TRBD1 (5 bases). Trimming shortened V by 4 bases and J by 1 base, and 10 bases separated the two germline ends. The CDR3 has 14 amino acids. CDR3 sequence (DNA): TGTGCCAGCAGTTACCAGGGATCGAACACTGAAGCTTTCTTT. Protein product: CASSYQGSNTEAFF.

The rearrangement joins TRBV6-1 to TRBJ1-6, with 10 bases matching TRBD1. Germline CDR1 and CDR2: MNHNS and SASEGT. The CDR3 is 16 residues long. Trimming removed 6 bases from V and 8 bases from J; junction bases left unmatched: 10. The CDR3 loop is CASRPPRDRGDSPLHF. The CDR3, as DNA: TGTGCCAGCAGACCACCGAGGGACAGGGGTGATTCACCCCTCCACTTT.

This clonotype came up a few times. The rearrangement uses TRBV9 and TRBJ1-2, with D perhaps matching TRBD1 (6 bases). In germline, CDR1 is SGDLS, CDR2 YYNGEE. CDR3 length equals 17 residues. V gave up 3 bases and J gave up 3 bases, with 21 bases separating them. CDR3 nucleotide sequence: TGTGCCAGCAGCGGACTCCTTACGGGACATCAAGACTATGGCTACACCTTC. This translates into CASSGLLTGHQDYGYTF.

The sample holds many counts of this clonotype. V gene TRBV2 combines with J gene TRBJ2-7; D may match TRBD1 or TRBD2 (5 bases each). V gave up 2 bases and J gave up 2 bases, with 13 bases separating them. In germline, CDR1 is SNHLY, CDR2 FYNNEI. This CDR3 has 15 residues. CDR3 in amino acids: CASSETPGPTYEQYF. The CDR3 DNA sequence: TGTGCCAGCAGTGAAACCCCGGGGCCAACCTACGAGCAGTACTTC.

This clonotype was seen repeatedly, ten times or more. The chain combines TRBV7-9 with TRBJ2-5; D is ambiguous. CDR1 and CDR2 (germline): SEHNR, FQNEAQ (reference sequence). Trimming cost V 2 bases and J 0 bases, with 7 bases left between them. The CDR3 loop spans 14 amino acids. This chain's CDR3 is CASSLSLYQETQYF. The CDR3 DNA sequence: TGTGCCAGCAGCTTATCCCTGTACCAAGAGACCCAGTACTTC.

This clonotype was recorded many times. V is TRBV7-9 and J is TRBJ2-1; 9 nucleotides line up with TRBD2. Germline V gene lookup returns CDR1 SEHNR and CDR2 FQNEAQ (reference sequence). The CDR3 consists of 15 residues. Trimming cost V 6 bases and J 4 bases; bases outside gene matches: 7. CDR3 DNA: TGTGCCAGCAGTTTTAGCGGGAGTGCTTACAATGAGCAGTTCTTC. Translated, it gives CASSFSGSAYNEQFF.

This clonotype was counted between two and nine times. In nucleotides, the CDR3 is TGTGCCAGCAGTTTGTTGTATCAAGAGACCCAGTACTTC. Amino acid sequence: CASSLLYQETQYF. The rearrangement joins TRBV27 to TRBJ2-5; D call uncertain. Trimming removed 3 bases at V and 2 bases at J, with 7 bases between. The CDR3 runs 13 residues. From germline, CDR1 is MNHEY and CDR2 SMNVEV (reference sequence).

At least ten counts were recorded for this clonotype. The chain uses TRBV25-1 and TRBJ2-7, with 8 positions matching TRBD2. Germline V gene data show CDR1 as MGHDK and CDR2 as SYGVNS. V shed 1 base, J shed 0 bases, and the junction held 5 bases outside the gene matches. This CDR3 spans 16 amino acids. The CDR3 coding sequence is TGTGCCAGCAGTGAATCGGGAGGGTTCAGCTCCTACGAGCAGTACTTC. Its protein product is CASSESGGFSSYEQYF.

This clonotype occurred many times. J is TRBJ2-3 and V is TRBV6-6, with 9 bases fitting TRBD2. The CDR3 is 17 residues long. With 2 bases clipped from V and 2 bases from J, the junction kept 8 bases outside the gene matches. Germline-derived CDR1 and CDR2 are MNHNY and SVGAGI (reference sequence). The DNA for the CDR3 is TGTGCCAGCAGTTACGTTCCTAGCGGGACGCCCACAGATACGCAGTATTTT. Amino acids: CASSYVPSGTPTDTQYF.

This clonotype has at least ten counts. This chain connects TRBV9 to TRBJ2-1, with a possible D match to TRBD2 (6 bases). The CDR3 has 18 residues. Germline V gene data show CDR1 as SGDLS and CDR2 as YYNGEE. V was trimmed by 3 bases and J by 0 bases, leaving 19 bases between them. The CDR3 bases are TGTGCCAGCAGCGGTAAGCCCGCGGGGAGGAGCTCCTACAATGAGCAGTTCTTC. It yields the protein CASSGKPAGRSSYNEQFF.

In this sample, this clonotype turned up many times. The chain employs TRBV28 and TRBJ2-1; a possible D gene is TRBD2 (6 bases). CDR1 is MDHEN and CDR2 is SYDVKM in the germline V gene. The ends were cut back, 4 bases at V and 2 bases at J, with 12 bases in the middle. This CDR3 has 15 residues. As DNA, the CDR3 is TGTGCCAGCAGTTACAACGGGAGCCCCTACAATGAGCAGTTCTTC. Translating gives CASSYNGSPYNEQFF.

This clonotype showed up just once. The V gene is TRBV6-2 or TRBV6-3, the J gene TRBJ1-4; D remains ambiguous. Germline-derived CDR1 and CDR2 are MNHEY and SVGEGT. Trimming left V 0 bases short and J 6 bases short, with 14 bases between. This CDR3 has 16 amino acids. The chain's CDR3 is CASSYSAAGRHEKLFF. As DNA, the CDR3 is TGTGCCAGCAGTTACTCGGCGGCCGGTAGGCATGAAAAACTGTTTTTT.

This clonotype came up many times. CDR3 in DNA: TGTGCCAGCAGTCCCGGGACCGGCAGGGGCGGGCAGTACTTC. This gives the protein CASSPGTGRGGQYF. The gene calls are TRBV6-1 and TRBJ2-7, with D perhaps TRBD1 (6 bases). The length of the CDR3 is 14 residues. The germline CDR1 and CDR2 sequences are MNHNS and SASEGT. The V and J ends lost 5 bases and 9 bases respectively, with 20 bases between them.

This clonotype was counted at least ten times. The CDR3 sequence is CASSLGVGTSALSEQFF. CDR3 sequence (DNA): TGTGCCAGCAGCCTAGGGGTGGGGACTAGCGCCCTCAGTGAGCAGTTCTTC. The chain combines TRBV14 with TRBJ2-1, with 10 nucleotides matching TRBD2. Losses at the gene ends were 4 bases for V and 9 bases for J; bases not matched to a gene: 15. This CDR3 comprises 17 residues. Germline V gene data show CDR1 as SGHDN and CDR2 as FVKESK.

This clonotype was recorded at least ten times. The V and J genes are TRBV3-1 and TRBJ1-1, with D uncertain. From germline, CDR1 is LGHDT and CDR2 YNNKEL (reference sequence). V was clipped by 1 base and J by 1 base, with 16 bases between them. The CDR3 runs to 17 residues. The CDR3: CASSQAPKGWGNTEAFF. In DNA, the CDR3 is TGTGCCAGCAGCCAAGCACCCAAGGGCTGGGGGAACACTGAAGCTTTCTTT.

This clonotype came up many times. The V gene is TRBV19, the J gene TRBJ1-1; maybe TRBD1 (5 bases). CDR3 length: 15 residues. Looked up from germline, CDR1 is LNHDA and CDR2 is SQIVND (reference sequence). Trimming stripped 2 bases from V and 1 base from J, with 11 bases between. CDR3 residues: CASSIQGLKNTEAFF. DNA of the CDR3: TGTGCCAGTAGTATACAGGGATTAAAGAACACTGAAGCTTTCTTT.

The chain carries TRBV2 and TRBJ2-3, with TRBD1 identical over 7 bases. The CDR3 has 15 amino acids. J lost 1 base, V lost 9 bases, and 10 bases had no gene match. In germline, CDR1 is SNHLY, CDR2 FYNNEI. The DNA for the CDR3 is TGTGCCAGTCTGACGTGGGACAGACGCACAGATACGCAGTATTTT. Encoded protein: CASLTWDRRTDTQYF.

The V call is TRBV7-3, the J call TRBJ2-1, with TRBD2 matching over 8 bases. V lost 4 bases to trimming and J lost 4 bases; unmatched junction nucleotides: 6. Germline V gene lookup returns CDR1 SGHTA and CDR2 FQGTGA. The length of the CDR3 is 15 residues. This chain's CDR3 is CASSSAGAGYNEQFF. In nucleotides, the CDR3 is TGTGCCAGCAGCTCAGCGGGAGCCGGTTACAATGAGCAGTTCTTC. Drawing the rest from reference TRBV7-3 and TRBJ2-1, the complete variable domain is GAGVSQTPSNKVTEKGKYVELRCDPISGHTALYWYRQSLGQGPEFLIYFQGTGAADDSGLPNDRFFAVRPEGSVSTLKIQRTERGDSAVYLCASSSAGAGYNEQFFGPGTRLTVL.

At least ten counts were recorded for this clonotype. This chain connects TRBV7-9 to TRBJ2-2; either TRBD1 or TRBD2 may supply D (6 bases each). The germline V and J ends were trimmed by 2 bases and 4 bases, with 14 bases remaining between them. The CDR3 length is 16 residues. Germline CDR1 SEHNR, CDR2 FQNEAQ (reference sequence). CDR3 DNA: TGTGCCAGCAGCTTACGGGGGCTAGTAGGCACCGGGGAGCTGTTTTTT. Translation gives CASSLRGLVGTGELFF.

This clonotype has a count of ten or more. The CDR3 DNA reads as TGTGCCAGCAGCTCCTTGGGGACAGGGAGAGGTAACTATGGCTACACCTTC. Translating it yields CASSSLGTGRGNYGYTF. The J gene is TRBJ1-2, the V gene TRBV7-9; 9 nucleotides line up with TRBD1. Germline trimming cut 4 bases from V and 1 base from J; bases unmatched to any gene: 10. Germline CDR1 SEHNR, CDR2 FQNEAQ (reference sequence). CDR3 size: 17 residues.

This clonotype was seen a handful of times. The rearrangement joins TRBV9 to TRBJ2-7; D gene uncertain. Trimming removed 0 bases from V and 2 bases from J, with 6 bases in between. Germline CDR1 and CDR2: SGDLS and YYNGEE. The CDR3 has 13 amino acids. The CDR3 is CASSVGSPYEQYF. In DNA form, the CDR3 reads TGTGCCAGCAGCGTAGGGAGCCCCTACGAGCAGTACTTC. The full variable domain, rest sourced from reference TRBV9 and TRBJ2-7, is DSGVTQTPKHLITATGQRVTLRCSPRSGDLSVYWYQQSLDQGLQFLIQYYNGEERAKGNILERFSAQQFPDLHSELNLSSLELGDSALYFCASSVGSPYEQYFGPGTRLTVT.

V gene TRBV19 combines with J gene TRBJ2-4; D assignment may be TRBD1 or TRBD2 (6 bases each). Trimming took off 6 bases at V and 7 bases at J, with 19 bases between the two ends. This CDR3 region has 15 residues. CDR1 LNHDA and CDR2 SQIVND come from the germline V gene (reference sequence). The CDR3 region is CASSPRGASSNIQYF. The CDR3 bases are TGTGCCAGTAGCCCTAGGGGGGCCTCATCTAACATTCAGTACTTC. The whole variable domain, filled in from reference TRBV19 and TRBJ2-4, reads DGGITQSPKYLFRKEGQNVTLSCEQNLNHDAMYWYRQDPGQGLRLIYYSQIVNDFQKGDIAEGYSVSREKKESFPLTVTSAQKNPTAFYLCASSPRGASSNIQYFGAGTRLSVL.

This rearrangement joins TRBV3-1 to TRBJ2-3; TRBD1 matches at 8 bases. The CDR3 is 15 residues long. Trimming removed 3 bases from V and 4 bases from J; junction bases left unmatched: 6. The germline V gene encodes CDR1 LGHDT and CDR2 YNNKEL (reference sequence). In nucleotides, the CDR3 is TGTGCCAGCAGCCAGCGGACAGGGATCCCAGATACGCAGTATTTT. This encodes CASSQRTGIPDTQYF.

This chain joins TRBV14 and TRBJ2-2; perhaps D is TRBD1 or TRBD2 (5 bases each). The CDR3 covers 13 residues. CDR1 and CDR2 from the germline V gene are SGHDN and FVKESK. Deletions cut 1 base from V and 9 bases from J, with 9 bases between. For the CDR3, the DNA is TGTGCCAGCAGCCAAGGCCGGGGACGGGAGCTGTTTTTT. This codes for CASSQGRGRELFF.

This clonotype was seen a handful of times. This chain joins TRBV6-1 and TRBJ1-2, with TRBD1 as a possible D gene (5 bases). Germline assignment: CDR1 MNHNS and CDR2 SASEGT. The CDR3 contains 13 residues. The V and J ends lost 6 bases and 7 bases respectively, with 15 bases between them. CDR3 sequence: CASSGGGVSGYTF. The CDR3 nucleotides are TGTGCCAGCAGCGGCGGGGGGGTTTCTGGCTACACCTTC.

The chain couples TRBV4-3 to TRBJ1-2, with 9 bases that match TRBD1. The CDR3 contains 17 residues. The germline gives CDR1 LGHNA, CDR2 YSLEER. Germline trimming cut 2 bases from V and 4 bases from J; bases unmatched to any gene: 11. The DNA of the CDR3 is TGCGCCAGCAGCCAAACTCCGGGACAGGGCCCCTCCTATGGCTACACCTTC. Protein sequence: CASSQTPGQGPSYGYTF.

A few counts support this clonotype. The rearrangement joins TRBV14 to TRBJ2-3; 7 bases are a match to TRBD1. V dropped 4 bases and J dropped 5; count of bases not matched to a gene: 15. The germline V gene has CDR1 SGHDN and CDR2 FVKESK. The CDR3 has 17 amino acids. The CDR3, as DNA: TGTGCCAGCAGCCCACTTAATAGTCTAGGGGGCAGAGATACGCAGTATTTT. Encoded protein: CASSPLNSLGGRDTQYF.

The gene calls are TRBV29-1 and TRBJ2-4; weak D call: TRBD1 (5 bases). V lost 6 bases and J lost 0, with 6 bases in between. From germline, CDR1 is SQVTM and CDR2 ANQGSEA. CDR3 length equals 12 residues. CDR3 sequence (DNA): TGCAGCGTGCAGGGAGCCAAAAACATTCAGTACTTC. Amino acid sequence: CSVQGAKNIQYF.

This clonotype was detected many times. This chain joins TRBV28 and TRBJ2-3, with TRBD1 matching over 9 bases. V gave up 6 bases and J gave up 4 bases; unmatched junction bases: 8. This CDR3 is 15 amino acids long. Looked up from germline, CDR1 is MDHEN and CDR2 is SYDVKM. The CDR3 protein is CASSPGQGFSDTQYF. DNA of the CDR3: TGTGCCAGCAGCCCGGGACAGGGTTTTTCAGATACGCAGTATTTT.

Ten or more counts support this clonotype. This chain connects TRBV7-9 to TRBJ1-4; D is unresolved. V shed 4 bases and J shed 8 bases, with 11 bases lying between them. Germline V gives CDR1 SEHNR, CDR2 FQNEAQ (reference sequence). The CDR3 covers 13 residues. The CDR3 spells CASSSKGQEKLFF. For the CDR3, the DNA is TGTGCCAGCAGCTCGAAGGGCCAGGAAAAACTGTTTTTT.